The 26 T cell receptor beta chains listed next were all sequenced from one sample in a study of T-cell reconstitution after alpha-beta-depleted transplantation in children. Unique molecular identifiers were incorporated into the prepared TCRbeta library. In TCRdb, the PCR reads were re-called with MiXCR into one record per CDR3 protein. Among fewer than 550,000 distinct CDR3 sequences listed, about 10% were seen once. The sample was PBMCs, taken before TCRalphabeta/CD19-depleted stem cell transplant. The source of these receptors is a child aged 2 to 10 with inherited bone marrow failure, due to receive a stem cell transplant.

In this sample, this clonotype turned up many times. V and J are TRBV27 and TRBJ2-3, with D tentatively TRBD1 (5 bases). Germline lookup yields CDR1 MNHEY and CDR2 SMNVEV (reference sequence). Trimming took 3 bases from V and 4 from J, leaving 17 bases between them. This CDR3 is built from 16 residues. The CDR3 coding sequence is TGTGCCAGCAGTTTCAGCCAGGGTGATTTCGCAGATACGCAGTATTTT. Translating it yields CASSFSQGDFADTQYF.

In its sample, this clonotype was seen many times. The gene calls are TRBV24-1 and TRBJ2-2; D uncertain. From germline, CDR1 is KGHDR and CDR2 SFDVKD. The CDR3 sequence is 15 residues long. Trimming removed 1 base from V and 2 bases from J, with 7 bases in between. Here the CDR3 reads CATSDFNDNTGELFF. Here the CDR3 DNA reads TGTGCCACCAGTGATTTTAACGACAACACCGGGGAGCTGTTTTTT.

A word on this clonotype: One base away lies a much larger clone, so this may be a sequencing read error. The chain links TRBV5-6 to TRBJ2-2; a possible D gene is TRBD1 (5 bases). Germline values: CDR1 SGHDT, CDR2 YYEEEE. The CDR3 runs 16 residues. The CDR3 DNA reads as TGTGCCATCAGCTTGAAGGGGATTCCGAACACCGGGGAGCTGTTTTTT. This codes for CAISLKGIPNTGELFF.

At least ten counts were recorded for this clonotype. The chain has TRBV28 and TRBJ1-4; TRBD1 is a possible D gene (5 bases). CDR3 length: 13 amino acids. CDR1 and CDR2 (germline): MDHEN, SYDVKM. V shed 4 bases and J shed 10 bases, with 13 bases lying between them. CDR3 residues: CASSWDLRGKLFF. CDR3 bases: TGTGCCAGCAGTTGGGACCTGAGGGGAAAACTGTTTTTT.

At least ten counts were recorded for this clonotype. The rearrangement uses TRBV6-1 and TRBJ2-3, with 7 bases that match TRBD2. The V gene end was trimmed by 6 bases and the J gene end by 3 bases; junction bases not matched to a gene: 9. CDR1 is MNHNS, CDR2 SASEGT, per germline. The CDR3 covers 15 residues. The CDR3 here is CASSRRAGVTDTQYF. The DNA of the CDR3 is TGTGCCAGCAGCCGCCGGGCGGGAGTTACAGATACGCAGTATTTT.

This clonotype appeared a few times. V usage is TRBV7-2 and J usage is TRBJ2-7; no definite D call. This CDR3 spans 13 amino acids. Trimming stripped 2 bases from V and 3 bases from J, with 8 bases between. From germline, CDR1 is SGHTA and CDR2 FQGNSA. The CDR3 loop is CASSLSAHYEQYF. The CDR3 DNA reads TGTGCCAGCAGCTTATCCGCCCACTACGAGCAGTACTTC.

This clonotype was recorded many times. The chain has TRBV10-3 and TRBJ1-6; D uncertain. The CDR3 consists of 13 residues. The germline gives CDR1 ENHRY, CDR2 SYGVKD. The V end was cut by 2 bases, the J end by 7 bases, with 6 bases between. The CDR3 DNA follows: TGTGCCATCAGTGAGACCCCAAATTCACCCCTCCACTTT. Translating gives CAISETPNSPLHF.

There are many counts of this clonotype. This chain's CDR3 is CASSLGALTNEKLFF. The DNA of the CDR3 is TGTGCCAGCAGTTTAGGAGCACTCACTAATGAAAAACTGTTTTTT. The J gene is TRBJ1-4, the V gene TRBV27; D ambiguous. CDR1 and CDR2 from the germline V gene are MNHEY and SMNVEV (reference sequence). V gave up 2 bases and J gave up 2 bases, with 9 bases separating them. The CDR3 is 15 residues long.

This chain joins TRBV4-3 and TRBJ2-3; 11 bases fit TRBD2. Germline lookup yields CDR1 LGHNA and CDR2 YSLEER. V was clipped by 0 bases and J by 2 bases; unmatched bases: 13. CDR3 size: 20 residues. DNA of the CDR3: TGCGCCAGCAGCCAAGAATTGCCCGACTTAGCGGGAGGGGTCACAGATACGCAGTATTTT. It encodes CASSQELPDLAGGVTDTQYF.

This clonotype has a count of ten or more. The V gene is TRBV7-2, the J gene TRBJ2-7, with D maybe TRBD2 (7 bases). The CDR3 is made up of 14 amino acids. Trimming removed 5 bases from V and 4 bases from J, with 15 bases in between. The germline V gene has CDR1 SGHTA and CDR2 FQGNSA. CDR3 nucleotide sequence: TGTGCCAGCAGCCCAGACGCGGGGGCTTACGAGCAGTACTTC. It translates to CASSPDAGAYEQYF. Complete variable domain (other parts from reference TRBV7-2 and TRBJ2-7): GAGVSQSPSNKVTEKGKDVELRCDPISGHTALYWYRQSLGQGLEFLIYFQGNSAPDKSGLPSDRFSAERTGGSVSTLTIQRTQQEDSAVYLCASSPDAGAYEQYFGPGTRLTVT.

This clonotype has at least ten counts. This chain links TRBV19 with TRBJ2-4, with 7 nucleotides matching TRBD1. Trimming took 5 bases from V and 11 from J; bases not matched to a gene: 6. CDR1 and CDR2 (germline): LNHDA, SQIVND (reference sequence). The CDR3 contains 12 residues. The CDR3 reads CASSVHRGVQYF. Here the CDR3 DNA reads TGTGCCAGTAGTGTACACAGGGGCGTTCAGTACTTC.

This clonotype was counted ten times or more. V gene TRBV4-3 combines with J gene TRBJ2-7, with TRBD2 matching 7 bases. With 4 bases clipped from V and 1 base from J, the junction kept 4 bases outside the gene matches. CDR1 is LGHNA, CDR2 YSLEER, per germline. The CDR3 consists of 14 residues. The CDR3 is CASSLRGVSYEQYF. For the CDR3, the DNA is TGCGCCAGCAGCCTTCGGGGGGTATCCTACGAGCAGTACTTC.

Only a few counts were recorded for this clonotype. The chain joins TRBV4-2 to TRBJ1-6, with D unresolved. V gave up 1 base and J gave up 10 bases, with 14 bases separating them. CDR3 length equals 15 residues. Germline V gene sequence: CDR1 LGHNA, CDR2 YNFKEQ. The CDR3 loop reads CASSQGGQGSSPLHF. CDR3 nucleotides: TGTGCCAGCAGCCAAGGCGGCCAAGGATCGTCACCCCTCCACTTT.

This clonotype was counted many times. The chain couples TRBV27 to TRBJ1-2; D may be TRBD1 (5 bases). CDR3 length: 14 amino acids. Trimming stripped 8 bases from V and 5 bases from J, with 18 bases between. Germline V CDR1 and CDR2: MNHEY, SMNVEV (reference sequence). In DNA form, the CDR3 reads TGTGCCAGCGGGCGACAGCCTGAACCATATGGCTACACCTTC. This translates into CASGRQPEPYGYTF.

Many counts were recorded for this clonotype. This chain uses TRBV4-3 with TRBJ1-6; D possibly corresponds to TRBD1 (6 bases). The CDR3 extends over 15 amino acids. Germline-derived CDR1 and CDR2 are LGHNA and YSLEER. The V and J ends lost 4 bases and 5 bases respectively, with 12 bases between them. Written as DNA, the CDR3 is TGCGCCAGCAGCCCAGGGACACTGAATAATTCACCCCTCCACTTT. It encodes CASSPGTLNNSPLHF.

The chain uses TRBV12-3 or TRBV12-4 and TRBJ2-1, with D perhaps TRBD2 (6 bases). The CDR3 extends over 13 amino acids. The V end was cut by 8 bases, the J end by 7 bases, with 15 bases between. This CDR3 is CASSIAELNEQFF. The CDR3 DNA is TGTGCCAGCTCCATAGCGGAGCTTAATGAGCAGTTCTTC.

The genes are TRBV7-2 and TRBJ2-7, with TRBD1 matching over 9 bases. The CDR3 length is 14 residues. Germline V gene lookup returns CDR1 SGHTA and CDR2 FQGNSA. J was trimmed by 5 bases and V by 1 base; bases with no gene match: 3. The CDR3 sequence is CASSLGGDRDEQYF. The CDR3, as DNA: TGTGCCAGCAGCTTAGGGGGGGACAGGGACGAGCAGTACTTC.

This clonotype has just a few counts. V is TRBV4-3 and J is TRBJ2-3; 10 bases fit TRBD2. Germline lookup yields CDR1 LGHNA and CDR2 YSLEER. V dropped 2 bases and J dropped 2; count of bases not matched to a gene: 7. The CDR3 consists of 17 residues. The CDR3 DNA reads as TGCGCCAGCAGCCAAAAACTAGCGGGAACCCTCACAGATACGCAGTATTTT. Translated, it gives CASSQKLAGTLTDTQYF.

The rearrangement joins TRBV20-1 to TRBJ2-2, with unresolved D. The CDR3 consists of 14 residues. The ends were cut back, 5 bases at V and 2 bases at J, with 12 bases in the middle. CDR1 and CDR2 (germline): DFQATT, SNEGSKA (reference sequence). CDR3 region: CSAQDPLNTGELFF. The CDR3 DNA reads TGCAGTGCTCAGGACCCCCTAAACACCGGGGAGCTGTTTTTT.

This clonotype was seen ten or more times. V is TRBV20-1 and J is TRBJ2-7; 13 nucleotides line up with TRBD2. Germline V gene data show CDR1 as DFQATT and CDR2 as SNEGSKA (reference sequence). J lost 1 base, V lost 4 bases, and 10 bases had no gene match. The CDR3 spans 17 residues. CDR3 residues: CSAMVTSGRPRSYEQYF. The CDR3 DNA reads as TGCAGTGCTATGGTGACTAGCGGGAGGCCCCGTTCCTACGAGCAGTACTTC.

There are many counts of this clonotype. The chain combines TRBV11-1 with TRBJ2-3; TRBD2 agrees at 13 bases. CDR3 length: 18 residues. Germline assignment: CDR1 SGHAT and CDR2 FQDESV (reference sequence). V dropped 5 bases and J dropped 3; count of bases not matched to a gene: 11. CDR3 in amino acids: CASSPGLAGAMGTDTQYF. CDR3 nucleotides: TGTGCCAGCAGCCCTGGACTAGCGGGAGCTATGGGGACAGATACGCAGTATTTT.

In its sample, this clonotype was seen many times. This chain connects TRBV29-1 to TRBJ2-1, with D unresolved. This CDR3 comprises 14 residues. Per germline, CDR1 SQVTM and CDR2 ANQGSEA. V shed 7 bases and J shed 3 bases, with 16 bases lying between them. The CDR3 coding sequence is TGCAGCGGCGGCCAGGTAAACCACTACAATGAGCAGTTCTTC. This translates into CSGGQVNHYNEQFF.

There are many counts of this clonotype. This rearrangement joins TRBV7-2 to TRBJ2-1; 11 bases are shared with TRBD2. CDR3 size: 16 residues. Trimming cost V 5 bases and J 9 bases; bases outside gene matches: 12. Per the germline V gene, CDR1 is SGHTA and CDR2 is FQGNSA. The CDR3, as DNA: TGTGCCAGCAGCCCGAGCCGACTAGCGGGAAGGGGTGAGCAGTTCTTC. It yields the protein CASSPSRLAGRGEQFF.

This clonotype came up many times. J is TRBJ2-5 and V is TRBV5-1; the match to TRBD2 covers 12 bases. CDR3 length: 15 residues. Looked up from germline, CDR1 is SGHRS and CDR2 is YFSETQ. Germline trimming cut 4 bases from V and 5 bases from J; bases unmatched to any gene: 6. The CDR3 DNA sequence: TGCGCCAGCAGCAGTCTAGCGGGAGGGACGGAGACCCAGTACTTC. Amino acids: CASSSLAGGTETQYF.

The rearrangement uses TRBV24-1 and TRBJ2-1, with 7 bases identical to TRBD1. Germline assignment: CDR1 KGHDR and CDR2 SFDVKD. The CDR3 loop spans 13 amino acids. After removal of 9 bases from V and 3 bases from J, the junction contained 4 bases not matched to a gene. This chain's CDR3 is CATQGESYNEQFF. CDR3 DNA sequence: TGTGCCACCCAGGGGGAAAGCTACAATGAGCAGTTCTTC.

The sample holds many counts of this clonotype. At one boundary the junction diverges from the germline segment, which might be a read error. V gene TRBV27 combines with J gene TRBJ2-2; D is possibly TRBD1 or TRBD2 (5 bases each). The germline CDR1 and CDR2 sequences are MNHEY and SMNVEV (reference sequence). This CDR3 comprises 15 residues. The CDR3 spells CASSLSWGFGGELFF. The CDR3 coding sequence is TGTGCCAGCAGCTTATCTTGGGGGTTTGGCGGGGAGCTGTTTTTT.